This TCR beta chain emerged from a study of blood T cell repertoires in COVID-19. Study at large: The cDNA or gDNA used as material had been derived from T cells, B-cell-depleted T cells, or PBMCs.

Between the trimmed V and J ends, which lost 5 bases and 0 bases, there was a span of 17 bases. The CDR3 length is 16 residues. The germline V gene has CDR1 SGHVS and CDR2 FNYEAQ. Source study methods: Estimated nucleated cell counts came from reference gene primer amplification. Repertoires were generated with immunoSEQ multiplex PCR, while TCRdb's copy carries only in-frame clones and drops some. The DNA gave D and trimming, while V, J and clone size come from that table. The repertoire has a few hundred thousand clones, about nine tenths of them found once; the top ten carry approximately 8.3%. This TCR was recovered from a woman aged 55 to 70 who had recovered from COVID-19. The sample comprised PBMCs or T cells enriched from blood (not recorded which). The chain has TRBV7-6 and TRBJ2-7, with D tentatively TRBD1 (6 bases). CDR3 residues: CASSPRGQKDSYEQYF. CDR3 DNA: TGTGCCAGCAGCCCTCGCGGACAGAAAGACTCCTACGAGCAGTACTTC.